This T cell receptor (beta chain) originates from a study of regulatory T cells in long-lasting Graves disease. This clonotype was counted many times. Time point defined: newly diagnosed GD, antithyroid drugs for less than 3 months. From RNA extracted from PBMCs, the TCR library was made. The diagnosis of Graves' disease used American Thyroid Association guidelines. From germline, CDR1 is WNHNN and CDR2 SYGVQD (reference sequence). The V gene lost 1 base and the J gene lost 0 bases, with 12 bases spanning the gap. CDR3 size: 16 residues. Building of the TCR beta libraries involved iRepertoire HTBI primers and Arm-PCR of CDR3 regions. TCRdb recomputed calls from the multiplex PCR reads with MiXCR, one row per CDR3 protein. The table includes some 500,000 distinct CDR3 sequences, approximately 12% detected once. The data were also submitted as part of a second study, on T cells in Graves' hyperthyroidism and ophthalmopathy.

The TCR was taken from a man aged 25 to 40 with Graves disease. The sequences come from peripheral blood mononuclear cells (PBMCs), collected at new diagnosis, from a patient treated with antithyroid drugs. V is TRBV10-1 and J is TRBJ1-1; D is perhaps TRBD1 (6 bases). The CDR3 region is CASSEYPGQMNTEAFF. CDR3 DNA: TGCGCCAGCAGTGAGTACCCCGGACAGATGAACACTGAAGCTTTCTTT.